Listed below are T cell receptor beta chains from one sample, sequenced in a study of Ad26.COV2.S vaccination and SARS-CoV-2 variants. TCRdb keeps only in-frame clones here, not all; method: immunoSEQ multiplex PCR. The data show hundreds of thousands of clones, more than 80% seen once. The specimen comprised peripheral blood, sampled in a trial of Ad26.COV2.S vaccine versus placebo. All receptors derive from a person between 18 and 60 years old who received the Ad26.COV2.S COVID-19 vaccine or a placebo. CDR3s include the opening cysteine and the closing phenylalanine or tryptophan.

CASSLNRNTDTQYF | TRBJ2-3 | TRBV5-8 | 14
CAIRGQGSSPLHF | TRBJ1-6 | TRBV10-3 | 13
CASSLGYLAGGETQYF | TRBJ2-5 | TRBV7-9 | 16
CAWRLKGVYYGYTF | TRBJ1-2 | TRBV30 | 14
CASSLGGFGNQPQHF | TRBJ1-5 | TRBV5-8 | 15
CASSSGLAGGTGELFF | TRBJ2-2 | TRBV5-1 | 16
CASSESLFMQGSGTGELFF | TRBJ2-2 | TRBV6-1 | 19
CASSYPRTGAKETQYF | TRBJ2-5 | TRBV6-5 | 16
CASSYLRATTYNEQFF | TRBJ2-1 | TRBV6-5 | 16
CASSLLGTVSQVLHF | TRBJ1-6 | TRBV5-5 | 15
CASSRTSGSFSEQFF | TRBJ2-1 | TRBV19 | 15
CASSYLPVVGYTF | TRBJ1-2 | TRBV6-2/TRBV6-3 | 13
CATSPGGRGRADTQYF | TRBJ2-3 | TRBV15 | 16
CASSLTGYGYTF | TRBJ1-2 | TRBV5-1 | 12
CASSSIDTYEQYF | TRBJ2-7 | TRBV6-5 | 13
CASSPTGQGGDTIYF | TRBJ1-3 | TRBV18 | 15
CASRGQWRETQYF | TRBJ2-5 | TRBV19 | 13
CATSEAGAPNTGELFF | TRBJ2-2 | TRBV24-1 | 16
CASSPTGRHGYTF | TRBJ1-2 | TRBV10-1 | 13
CASSPVDRAMNTEAFF | TRBJ1-1 | TRBV7-8 | 16
CATSDLSGNEQFF | TRBJ2-1 | TRBV24-1 | 13
CATSRGTGGLGTEAFF | TRBJ1-1 | TRBV15 | 16
CASSPPTGVAFF | TRBJ1-1 | TRBV18 | 12
CASSLETGGSYEQYF | TRBJ2-7 | TRBV11-2 | 15
CASSLAHTTYEQYF | TRBJ2-7 | TRBV5-1 | 14
CASILTGRLAATGELFF | TRBJ2-2 | TRBV5-5 | 17
CATSEGGSSPLHF | TRBJ1-6 | TRBV24-1 | 13
CASSQVRLAGGSTQYF | TRBJ2-3 | TRBV3-1/TRBV3-2 | 16
CASSPRPENTEAFF | TRBJ1-1 | TRBV18 | 14
CASSLWGGPTDTQYF | TRBJ2-3 | TRBV5-8 | 15
CASSYSGGRGNTIYF | TRBJ1-3 | TRBV6-2/TRBV6-3 | 15
CASSIGGQGRDTQYF | TRBJ2-3 | TRBV19 | 15
CASTAQGNSPLHF | TRBJ1-6 | TRBV27 | 13
CASSRRGDQPQHF | TRBJ1-5 | TRBV5-5 | 13
CASRTGQRELFF | TRBJ2-2 | TRBV2 | 12